The next 5 T cell receptor beta chains were all read from a single sample in a study of blood T cell repertoires in COVID-19. Profiled with immunoSEQ multiplex PCR; TCRdb holds only in-frame clones, not every one. This table has approximately 170,000 clones, under 80% appearing once. The sample was peripheral blood. The receptors were gathered from a woman aged 80 or over with acute or convalescent COVID-19.

CDR3 nucleotide sequence: TGTGCCAGCAGTTACGGGGCAGGGTTGACCGGGGAGCTGTTTTTT. Translated: CASSYGAGLTGELFF. The chain carries TRBV6-5 and TRBJ2-2; tentatively, D is TRBD1 (5 bases). The CDR3 is 15 amino acids. The V end was cut by 2 bases, the J end by 5 bases, with 12 bases between. Germline V gives CDR1 MNHEY, CDR2 SVGAGI.

This chain joins TRBV6-2 or TRBV6-3 and TRBJ1-2; 7 bases align to TRBD1. V dropped 5 bases and J dropped 3; count of bases not matched to a gene: 6. CDR1 MNHEY and CDR2 SVGEGT come from the germline V gene. This CDR3 is built from 14 residues. CDR3 loop: CASSPTGRYYGYTF. The CDR3 nucleotides are TGTGCCAGCAGTCCGACAGGGCGGTACTATGGCTACACCTTC.

This clone was counted at least ten times. The chain employs TRBV10-1 and TRBJ2-7; D is perhaps TRBD1 (6 bases). This CDR3 is 15 amino acids long. Germline CDR1 is WNHNN and CDR2 is SYGVQD (reference sequence). Trimming took 0 bases from V and 2 from J, leaving 11 bases between them. The chain's CDR3 is CASSESAGETYEQYF. The CDR3 DNA reads TGCGCCAGCAGTGAGTCGGCAGGGGAGACCTACGAGCAGTACTTC.

This chain links TRBV4-2 with TRBJ2-1; the match to TRBD1 covers 7 bases. Germline V lookup: CDR1 LGHNA, CDR2 YNFKEQ. V lost 5 bases, J lost 6 bases, and 7 bases stayed unmatched. This CDR3 is 14 amino acids long. CDR3 DNA sequence: TGTGCCAGCAGCAACCCACAGGGGTCCAATGAGCAGTTCTTC. This translates into CASSNPQGSNEQFF.

The chain has TRBV6-5 and TRBJ2-5, with a tentative D call TRBD2 (6 bases). The CDR3 is made up of 13 amino acids. Per the germline V gene, CDR1 is MNHEY and CDR2 is SVGAGI. V was clipped by 5 bases and J by 9 bases, with 16 bases between them. The CDR3 loop reads CASSLSDRRAQYF. CDR3 bases: TGTGCCAGCAGTCTATCCGACCGGAGGGCCCAGTACTTC.